The text below deals with one T cell receptor beta chain. Its specificity is unknown. V lost 7 bases and J lost 1; bases outside the gene matches: 7. The germline gives CDR1 SQVTM, CDR2 ANQGSEA. The CDR3 extends over 14 amino acids. The data are from a study of T cell responses to AZD1222 COVID-19 vaccine. Whole-study findings and limits: Spike-specific TCR depth and breadth grew after two AZD1222 doses. Reports say nearly half of spike-specific TCRs go after unmutated variant regions.

Data came from immunoSEQ multiplex PCR; TCRdb stores just in-frame clones and leaves some out. The top ten hold roughly 5.3% of the sample, which has roughly 48,000 clones, 89% seen once. The sequence was obtained from an adult who received the AZD1222 COVID-19 vaccine. The source material was peripheral blood, sampled 28 days after the second AZD1222 dose. This chain joins TRBV29-1 and TRBJ1-1; 9 positions match TRBD1. The CDR3 DNA is TGCAGCGCACGGACAGGGGCTACGAACACTGAAGCTTTCTTT. Translated: CSARTGATNTEAFF.